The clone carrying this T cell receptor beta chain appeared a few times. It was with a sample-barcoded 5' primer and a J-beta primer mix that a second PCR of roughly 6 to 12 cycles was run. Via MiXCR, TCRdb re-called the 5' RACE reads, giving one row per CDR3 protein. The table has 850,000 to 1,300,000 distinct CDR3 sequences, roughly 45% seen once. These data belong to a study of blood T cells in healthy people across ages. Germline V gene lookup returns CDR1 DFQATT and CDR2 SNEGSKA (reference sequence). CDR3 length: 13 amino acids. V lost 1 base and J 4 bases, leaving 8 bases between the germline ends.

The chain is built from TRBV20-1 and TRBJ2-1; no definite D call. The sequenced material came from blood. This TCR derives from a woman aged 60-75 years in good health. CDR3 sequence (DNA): TGCAGTGCTAGAGCTGACGGGTACAATGAGCAGTTCTTC. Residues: CSARADGYNEQFF.